This TCR beta chain was identified during a study of human T cells and chemical hapten exposure. MiXCR was run by TCRdb on the RACE reads, yielding one entry per CDR3 protein. The table includes fewer than 130,000 distinct CDR3 sequences, 8% to 13% detected once. Findings of the study overall: Expanded TCRs clustered into significantly more large CDR3 similarity groups than controls, the analysis revealed.

This CDR3 contains 11 residues. Germline CDR1 reads ENHRY; CDR2 reads SYGVKD. The ends lost 10 bases at V and 6 bases at J; junction bases unmatched: 3. Time point given: patch test 1, 2 weeks after DPC sensitization. The sample's treatment: therapeutic diphenylcyclopropenone sensitization with weekly scalp DPC. The authors extracted total RNA from unfractionated whole blood. This clonotype has only a few counts. Its antigen is as yet unknown. This receptor was taken from a woman in her 40s with alopecia areata. Some clones in this sample may be carry-over from other donors' samples. V gene TRBV10-3 combines with J gene TRBJ1-3, with 7 bases matching TRBD1. This specimen was whole blood, taken in connection with sensitization to the hapten diphenylcyclopropenone (DPC). CDR3 amino acids: CATGQENTIYF. DNA for the CDR3: TGTGCCACCGGACAGGAAAACACCATATATTTT.